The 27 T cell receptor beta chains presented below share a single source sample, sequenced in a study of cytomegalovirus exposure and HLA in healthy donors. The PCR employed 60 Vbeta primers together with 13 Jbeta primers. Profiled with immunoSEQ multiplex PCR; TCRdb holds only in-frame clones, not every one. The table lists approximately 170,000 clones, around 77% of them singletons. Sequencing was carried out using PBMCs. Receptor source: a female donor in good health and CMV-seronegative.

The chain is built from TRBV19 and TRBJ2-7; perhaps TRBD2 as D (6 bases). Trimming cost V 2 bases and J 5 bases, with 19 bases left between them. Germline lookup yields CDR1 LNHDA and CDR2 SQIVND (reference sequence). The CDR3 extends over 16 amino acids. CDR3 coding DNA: TGTGCCAGTAGTATATCGGGAGAGGGGAACCTCGACGAGCAGTACTTC. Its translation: CASSISGEGNLDEQYF.

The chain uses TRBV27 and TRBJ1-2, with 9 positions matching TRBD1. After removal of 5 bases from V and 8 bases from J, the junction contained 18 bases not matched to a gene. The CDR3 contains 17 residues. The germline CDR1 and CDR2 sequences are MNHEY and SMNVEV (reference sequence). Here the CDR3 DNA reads TGTGCCAGCAGTCCCCCCGGGACAGGGCCACTTATAAAGGGCTACACCTTC. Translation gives CASSPPGTGPLIKGYTF.

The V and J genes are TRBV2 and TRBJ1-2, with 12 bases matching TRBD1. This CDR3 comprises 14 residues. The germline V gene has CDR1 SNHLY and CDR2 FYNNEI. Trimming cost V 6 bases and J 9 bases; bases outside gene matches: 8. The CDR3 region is CASRGTGGAESYTF. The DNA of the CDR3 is TGTGCCAGCAGGGGGACAGGGGGCGCCGAGAGCTACACCTTC.

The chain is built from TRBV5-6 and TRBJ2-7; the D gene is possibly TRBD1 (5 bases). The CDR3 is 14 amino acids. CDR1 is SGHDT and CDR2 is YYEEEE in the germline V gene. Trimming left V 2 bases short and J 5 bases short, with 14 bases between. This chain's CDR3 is CASSFQGGWDEQYF. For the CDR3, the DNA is TGTGCCAGCAGCTTCCAGGGTGGTTGGGACGAGCAGTACTTC.

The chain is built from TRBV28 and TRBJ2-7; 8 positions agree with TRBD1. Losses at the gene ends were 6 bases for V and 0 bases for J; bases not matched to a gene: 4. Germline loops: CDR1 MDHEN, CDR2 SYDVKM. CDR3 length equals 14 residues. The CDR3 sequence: CASRRQGSSYEQYF. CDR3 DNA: TGTGCCAGCAGACGACAGGGGAGCTCCTACGAGCAGTACTTC. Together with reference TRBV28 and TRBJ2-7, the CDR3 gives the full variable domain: DVKVTQSSRYLVKRTGEKVFLECVQDMDHENMFWYRQDPGLGLRLIYFSYDVKMKEKGDIPEGYSVSREKKERFSLILESASTNQTSMYLCASRRQGSSYEQYFGPGTRLTVT.

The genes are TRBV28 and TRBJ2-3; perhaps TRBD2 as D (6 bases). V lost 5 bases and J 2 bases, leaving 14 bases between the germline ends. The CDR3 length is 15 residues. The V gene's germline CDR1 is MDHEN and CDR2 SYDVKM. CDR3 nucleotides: TGTGCCAGCAGTCACCATGGCGGGGACACAGATACGCAGTATTTT. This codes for CASSHHGGDTDTQYF.

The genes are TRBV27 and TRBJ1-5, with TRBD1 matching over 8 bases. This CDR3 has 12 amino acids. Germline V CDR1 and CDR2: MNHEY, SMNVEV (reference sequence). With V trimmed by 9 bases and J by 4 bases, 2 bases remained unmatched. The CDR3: CASGQGNQPQHF. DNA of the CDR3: TGTGCCAGTGGACAGGGAAATCAGCCCCAGCATTTT.

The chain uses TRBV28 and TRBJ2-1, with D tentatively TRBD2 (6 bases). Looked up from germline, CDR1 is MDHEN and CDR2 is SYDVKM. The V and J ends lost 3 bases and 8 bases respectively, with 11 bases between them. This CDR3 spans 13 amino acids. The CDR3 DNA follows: TGTGCCAGCAGTTTGGGGACTCCGGATGAGCAGTTCTTC. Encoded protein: CASSLGTPDEQFF.

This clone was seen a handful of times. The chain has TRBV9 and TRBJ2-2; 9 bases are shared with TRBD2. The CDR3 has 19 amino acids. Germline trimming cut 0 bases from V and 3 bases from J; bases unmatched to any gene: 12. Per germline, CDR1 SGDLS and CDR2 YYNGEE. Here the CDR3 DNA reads TGTGCCAGCAGCGTAGTATCTTGGGAGCGGGGGGACCACACCGGGGAGCTGTTTTTT. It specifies CASSVVSWERGDHTGELFF. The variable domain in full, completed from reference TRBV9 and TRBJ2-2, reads DSGVTQTPKHLITATGQRVTLRCSPRSGDLSVYWYQQSLDQGLQFLIQYYNGEERAKGNILERFSAQQFPDLHSELNLSSLELGDSALYFCASSVVSWERGDHTGELFFGEGSRLTVL.

CDR3 residues: CASSKGETGHFYEQYF. In DNA, the CDR3 is TGTGCCAGCAGCAAAGGGGAGACAGGGCATTTTTACGAGCAGTACTTC. The J gene is TRBJ2-7, the V gene TRBV21-1; TRBD1 is taken as the D call from the table, unchecked against the DNA. TRBV21-1 is flagged as a pseudogene. This CDR3 has 16 residues.

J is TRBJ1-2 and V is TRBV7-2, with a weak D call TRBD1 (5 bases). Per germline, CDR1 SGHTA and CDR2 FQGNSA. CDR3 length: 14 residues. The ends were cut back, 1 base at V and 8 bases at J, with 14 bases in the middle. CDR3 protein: CASSLERGEEGYTF. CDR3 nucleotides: TGTGCCAGCAGCTTAGAGAGAGGGGAGGAGGGCTACACCTTC.

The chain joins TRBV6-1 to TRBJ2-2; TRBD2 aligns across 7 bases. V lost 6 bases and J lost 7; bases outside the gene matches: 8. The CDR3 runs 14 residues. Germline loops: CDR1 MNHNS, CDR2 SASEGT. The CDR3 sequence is CASRPGGVGGELFF. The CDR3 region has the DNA TGTGCCAGCAGGCCTGGGGGGGTGGGCGGGGAGCTGTTTTTT.

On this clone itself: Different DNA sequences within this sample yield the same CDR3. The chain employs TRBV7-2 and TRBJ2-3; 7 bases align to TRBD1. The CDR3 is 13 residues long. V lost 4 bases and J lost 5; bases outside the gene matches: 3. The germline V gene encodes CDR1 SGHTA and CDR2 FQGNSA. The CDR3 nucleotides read TGTGCCAGCAGCTCCCGGGACAGAGATACGCAGTATTTT. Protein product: CASSSRDRDTQYF.

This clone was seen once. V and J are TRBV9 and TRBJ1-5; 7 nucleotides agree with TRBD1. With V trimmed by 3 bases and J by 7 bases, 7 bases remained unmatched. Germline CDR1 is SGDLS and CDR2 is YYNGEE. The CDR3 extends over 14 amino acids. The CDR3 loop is CASSAGPQGQPQHF. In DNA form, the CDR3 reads TGTGCCAGCAGCGCCGGACCACAGGGGCAGCCCCAGCATTTT.

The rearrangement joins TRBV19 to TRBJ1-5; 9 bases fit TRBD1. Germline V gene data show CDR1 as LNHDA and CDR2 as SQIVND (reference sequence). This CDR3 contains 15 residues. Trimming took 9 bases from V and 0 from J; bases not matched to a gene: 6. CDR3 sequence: CASIDRGNSNQPQHF. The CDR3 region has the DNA TGTGCCAGCATAGACAGGGGGAATAGCAATCAGCCCCAGCATTTT.

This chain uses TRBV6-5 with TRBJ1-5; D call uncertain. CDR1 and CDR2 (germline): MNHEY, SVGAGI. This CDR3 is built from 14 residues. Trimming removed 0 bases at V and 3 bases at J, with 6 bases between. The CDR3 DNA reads TGTGCCAGCAGTTACTCCCGGTACAATCAGCCCCAGCATTTT. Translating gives CASSYSRYNQPQHF.

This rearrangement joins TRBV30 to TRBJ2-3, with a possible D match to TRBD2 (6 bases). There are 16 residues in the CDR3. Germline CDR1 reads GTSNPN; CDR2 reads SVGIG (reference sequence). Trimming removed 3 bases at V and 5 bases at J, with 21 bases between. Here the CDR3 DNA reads TGTGCCTGGAGGGATTCCGGGACTCCCTGGAGAGATACGCAGTATTTT. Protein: CAWRDSGTPWRDTQYF.

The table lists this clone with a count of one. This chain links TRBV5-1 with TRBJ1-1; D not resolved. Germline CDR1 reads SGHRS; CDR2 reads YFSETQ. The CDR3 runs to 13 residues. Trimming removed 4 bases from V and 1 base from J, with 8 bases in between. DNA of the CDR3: TGCGCCAGCAGCATCTACCAGAACACTGAAGCTTTCTTT. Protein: CASSIYQNTEAFF.

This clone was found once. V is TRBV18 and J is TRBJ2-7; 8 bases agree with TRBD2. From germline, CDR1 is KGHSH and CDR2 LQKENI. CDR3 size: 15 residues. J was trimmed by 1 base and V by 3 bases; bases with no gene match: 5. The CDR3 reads CASSPGASGSYEQYF. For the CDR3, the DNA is TGTGCCAGCTCACCCGGGGCTAGCGGGTCCTACGAGCAGTACTTC.

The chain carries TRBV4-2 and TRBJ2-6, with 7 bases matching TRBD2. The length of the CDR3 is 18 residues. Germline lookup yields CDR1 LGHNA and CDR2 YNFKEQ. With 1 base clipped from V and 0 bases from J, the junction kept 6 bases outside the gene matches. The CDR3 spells CASSQVGGGASGANVLTF. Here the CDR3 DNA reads TGTGCCAGCAGCCAAGTGGGGGGAGGGGCCTCTGGGGCCAACGTCCTGACTTTC.

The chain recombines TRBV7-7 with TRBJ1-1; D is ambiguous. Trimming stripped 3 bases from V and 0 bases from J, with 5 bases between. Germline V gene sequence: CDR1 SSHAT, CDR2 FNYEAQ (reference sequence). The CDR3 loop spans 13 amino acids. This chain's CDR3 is CASSFTLNTEAFF. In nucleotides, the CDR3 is TGTGCCAGCAGCTTTACTCTGAACACTGAAGCTTTCTTT. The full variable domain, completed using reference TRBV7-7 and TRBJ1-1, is GAGVSQSPRYKVTKRGQDVTLRCDPISSHATLYWYQQALGQGPEFLTYFNYEAQPDKSGLPSDRFSAERPEGSISTLTIQRTEQRDSAMYRCASSFTLNTEAFFGQGTRLTVV.

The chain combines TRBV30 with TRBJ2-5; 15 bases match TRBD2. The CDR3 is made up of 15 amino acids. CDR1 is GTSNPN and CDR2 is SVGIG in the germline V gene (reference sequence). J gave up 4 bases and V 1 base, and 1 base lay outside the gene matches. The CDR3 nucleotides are TGTGCCTGGAGTGAGGGACTAGCGGGAGGAGAGACCCAGTACTTC. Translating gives CAWSEGLAGGETQYF.

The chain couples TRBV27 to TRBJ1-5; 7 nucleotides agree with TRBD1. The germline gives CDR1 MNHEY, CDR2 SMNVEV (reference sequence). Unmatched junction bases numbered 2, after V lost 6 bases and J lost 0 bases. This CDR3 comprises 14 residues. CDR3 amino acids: CASRRQGSNQPQHF. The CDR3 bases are TGTGCCAGCAGACGACAGGGTAGCAATCAGCCCCAGCATTTT.

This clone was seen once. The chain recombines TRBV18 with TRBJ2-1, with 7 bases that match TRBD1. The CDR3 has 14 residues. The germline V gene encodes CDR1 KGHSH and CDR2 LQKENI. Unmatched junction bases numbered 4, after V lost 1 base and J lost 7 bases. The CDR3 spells CASSPQGTENEQFF. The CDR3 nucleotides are TGTGCCAGCTCACCACAGGGGACAGAGAATGAGCAGTTCTTC.

DNA for the CDR3: TGTGCCAGCAGTTTATCAGGGTCGGGGACAGGGAGCTCCTACGAGCAGTACTTC. Translated: CASSLSGSGTGSSYEQYF. This rearrangement joins TRBV27 to TRBJ2-7, with 9 bases aligning to TRBD1. The V gene end was trimmed by 0 bases and the J gene end by 0 bases; junction bases not matched to a gene: 9. From germline, CDR1 is MNHEY and CDR2 SMNVEV (reference sequence). This CDR3 has 18 amino acids.

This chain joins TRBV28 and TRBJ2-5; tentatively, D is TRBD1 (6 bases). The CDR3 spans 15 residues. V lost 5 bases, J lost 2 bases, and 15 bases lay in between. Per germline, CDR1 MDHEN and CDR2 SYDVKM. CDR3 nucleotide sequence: TGTGCCAGCAGTCCCCCCTGGGGGACACAAGAGACCCAGTACTTC. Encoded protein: CASSPPWGTQETQYF. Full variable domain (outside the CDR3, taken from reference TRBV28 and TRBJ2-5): DVKVTQSSRYLVKRTGEKVFLECVQDMDHENMFWYRQDPGLGLRLIYFSYDVKMKEKGDIPEGYSVSREKKERFSLILESASTNQTSMYLCASSPPWGTQETQYFGPGTRLLVL.

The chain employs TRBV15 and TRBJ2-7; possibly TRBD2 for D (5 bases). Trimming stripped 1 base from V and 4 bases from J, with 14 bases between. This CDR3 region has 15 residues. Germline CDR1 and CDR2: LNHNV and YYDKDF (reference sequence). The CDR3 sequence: CATSRADVGLYEQYF. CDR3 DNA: TGTGCCACCAGCAGAGCTGATGTAGGACTTTACGAGCAGTACTTC.